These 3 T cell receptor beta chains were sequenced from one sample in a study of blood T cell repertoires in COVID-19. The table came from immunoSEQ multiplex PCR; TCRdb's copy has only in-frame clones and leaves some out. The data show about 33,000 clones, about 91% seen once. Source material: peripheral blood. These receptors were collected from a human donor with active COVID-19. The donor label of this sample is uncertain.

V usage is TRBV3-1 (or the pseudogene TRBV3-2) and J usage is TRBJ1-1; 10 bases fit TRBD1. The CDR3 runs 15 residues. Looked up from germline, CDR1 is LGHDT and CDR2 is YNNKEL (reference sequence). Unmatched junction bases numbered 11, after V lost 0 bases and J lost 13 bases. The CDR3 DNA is TGTGCCAGCAGCCAAGATTGGGGACAGGGGTACCCTGTTTTCTTT. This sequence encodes CASSQDWGQGYPVFF.

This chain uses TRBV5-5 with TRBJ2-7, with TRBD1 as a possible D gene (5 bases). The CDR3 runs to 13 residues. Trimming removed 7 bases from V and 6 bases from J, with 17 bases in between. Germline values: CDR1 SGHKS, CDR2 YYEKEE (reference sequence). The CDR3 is CASRTTEWGEQYF. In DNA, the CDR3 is TGTGCCAGCCGGACGACAGAATGGGGCGAGCAGTACTTC.

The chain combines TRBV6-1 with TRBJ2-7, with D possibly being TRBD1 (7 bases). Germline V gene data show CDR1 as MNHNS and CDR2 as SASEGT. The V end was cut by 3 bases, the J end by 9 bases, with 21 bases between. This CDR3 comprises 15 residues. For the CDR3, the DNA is TGTGCCAGCAGTGACGCCAGGGGGGACCTCCCGGGGCAGTACTTC. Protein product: CASSDARGDLPGQYF.